The 30 T cell receptor beta chains listed next were all sequenced from one sample in a study of T cells in Graves' hyperthyroidism and ophthalmopathy. Regions amplified from RNA transcripts were the TCR beta CDR3 regions. With the HTBI primer set, the TCR CDR3 went through a first round of RT-PCR. TCRdb re-called the multiplex PCR reads with MiXCR, one entry per CDR3 protein. Of 150,000 or so distinct CDR3 sequences listed, roughly a fifth were seen once; the top ten hold about two thirds. The specimen sequenced was blood. These receptors were obtained from a woman aged 45-65 years with Graves' hyperthyroidism that later progressed to Graves' ophthalmopathy.

V is TRBV7-2 and J is TRBJ1-2, with 7 bases fitting TRBD1. Germline V gene sequence: CDR1 SGHTA, CDR2 FQGNSA. The CDR3 contains 14 residues. V was pared by 4 bases and J by 4 bases, with 6 bases of the junction left unmatched. CDR3 residues: CASSSTWDSYGYTF. Here the CDR3 DNA reads TGTGCCAGCAGCTCCACCTGGGACAGCTATGGCTACACCTTC.

Here the CDR3 reads CASIGLADEQFF. Written as DNA, the CDR3 is TGTGCCAGCATCGGACTAGCGGATGAGCAGTTCTTC. This chain joins TRBV2 and TRBJ2-1; 10 bases are shared with TRBD2. Germline V gene data show CDR1 as SNHLY and CDR2 as FYNNEI. This CDR3 region has 12 residues. Trimming took 7 bases from V and 8 from J; bases not matched to a gene: 2. The variable domain in full, completed from reference TRBV2 and TRBJ2-1, reads EPEVTQTPSHQVTQMGQEVILRCVPISNHLYFYWYRQILGQKVEFLVSFYNNEISEKSEIFDDQFSVERPDGSNFTLKIRSTKLEDSAMYFCASIGLADEQFFGPGTRLTVL.

This clonotype was seen ten or more times. The J gene is TRBJ2-3, the V gene TRBV3-1; D unresolved. Deletions cut 8 bases from V and 4 bases from J, with 10 bases between. CDR3 length equals 12 residues. Germline V gene lookup returns CDR1 LGHDT and CDR2 YNNKEL (reference sequence). The CDR3 region has the DNA TGTGCCAGCGGTTTTGGTGCAGATACGCAGTATTTT. It yields the protein CASGFGADTQYF.

This clonotype came up many times. The gene calls are TRBV6-1 and TRBJ2-5; no definite D call. Per germline, CDR1 MNHNS and CDR2 SASEGT. Deletions cut 4 bases from V and 3 bases from J, with 15 bases between. The CDR3 length is 15 residues. DNA of the CDR3: TGTGCCAGCAGTGCACAGTTAGCCTCAAAAGAGACCCAGTACTTC. Residues: CASSAQLASKETQYF.

The sample holds many counts of this clonotype. The chain carries TRBV20-1 and TRBJ2-7; 8 positions agree with TRBD1. Looked up from germline, CDR1 is DFQATT and CDR2 is SNEGSKA (reference sequence). The CDR3 extends over 15 amino acids. Trimming cost V 3 bases and J 4 bases; bases outside gene matches: 11. This CDR3 reads CSARPALTGGYEQYF. In DNA form, the CDR3 reads TGCAGTGCTAGGCCCGCCCTAACAGGGGGTTACGAGCAGTACTTC.

V gene TRBV9 combines with J gene TRBJ2-5; 16 nucleotides align to TRBD2. Germline CDR1 is SGDLS and CDR2 is YYNGEE. V shed 2 bases and J 0 bases; nucleotides not matched to a gene: 7. This CDR3 has 19 residues. This chain's CDR3 is CASSVGLAGGDSYQETQYF. CDR3 sequence (DNA): TGTGCCAGCAGCGTGGGACTAGCGGGAGGGGACTCCTACCAAGAGACCCAGTACTTC.

This clonotype came up many times. V usage is TRBV2 and J usage is TRBJ2-7; TRBD1 might be the D (6 bases). This CDR3 contains 15 residues. Between the trimmed V and J ends, which lost 0 bases and 0 bases, there was a span of 9 bases. CDR1 and CDR2 (germline): SNHLY, FYNNEI. CDR3 sequence reads: CASSEAAGVSYEQYF. In nucleotides, the CDR3 is TGTGCCAGCAGTGAAGCGGCAGGGGTCTCCTACGAGCAGTACTTC.

This clonotype turned up a few times. The chain joins TRBV7-9 to TRBJ1-4; D is unclear. V lost 5 bases and J lost 7, with 14 bases in between. There are 14 residues in the CDR3. CDR1 SEHNR and CDR2 FQNEAQ come from the germline V gene (reference sequence). This CDR3 reads CASSPGTNTEKLFF. DNA for the CDR3: TGTGCCAGCAGCCCGGGAACCAACACTGAAAAACTGTTTTTT.

This clonotype was seen only a few times. The chain employs TRBV5-8 and TRBJ2-5; maybe TRBD1 (6 bases). CDR3 length equals 13 residues. The V gene's germline CDR1 is SGHTS and CDR2 YDEGEE. V was shortened by 0 bases and J by 3 bases, with 6 bases between the two germline ends. The DNA for the CDR3 is TGTGCCAGCAGCTTGGGACAGGAAGAGACCCAGTACTTC. Encoded protein: CASSLGQEETQYF.

This clonotype was detected ten times or more. This chain connects TRBV5-1 to TRBJ2-1; TRBD2 agrees at 9 bases. The CDR3 totals 14 residues. Germline V gene lookup returns CDR1 SGHRS and CDR2 YFSETQ. The junction had 4 bases not matched to a gene; V was cut back by 4 bases and J by 5 bases. The CDR3 is CASSGSGSHNEQFF. Here the CDR3 DNA reads TGCGCCAGCAGCGGTAGCGGGAGCCACAATGAGCAGTTCTTC.

This sequence joins TRBV29-1 and TRBJ2-1; weak D call: TRBD1 (5 bases). The V gene's germline CDR1 is SQVTM and CDR2 ANQGSEA. The CDR3 consists of 11 residues. V was pared by 5 bases and J by 8 bases, with 10 bases between. CDR3 sequence: CSVRRVYEQFF. The DNA for the CDR3 is TGCAGCGTTCGCAGGGTCTATGAGCAGTTCTTC.

This chain uses TRBV12-3 or TRBV12-4 with TRBJ2-1; weak D call: TRBD2 (5 bases). Between the trimmed V and J ends, which lost 8 bases and 9 bases, there was a span of 14 bases. The CDR3 spans 12 residues. CDR3 sequence: CASFATRIEQFF. Written as DNA, the CDR3 is TGTGCCAGCTTCGCCACTAGGATTGAGCAGTTCTTC.

In this sample, this clonotype turned up many times. The chain combines TRBV20-1 with TRBJ1-1; unclear D gene. This CDR3 contains 13 residues. V shed 5 bases and J shed 3 bases, with 13 bases lying between them. In germline, CDR1 is DFQATT, CDR2 SNEGSKA (reference sequence). CDR3 nucleotides: TGCAGTGCTCCAGACAAAAGAGACACTGAAGCTTTCTTT. Protein: CSAPDKRDTEAFF.

This clonotype was picked up many times. The rearrangement joins TRBV20-1 to TRBJ2-7, with 9 bases aligning to TRBD2. V lost 3 bases, J lost 0 bases, and 3 bases stayed unmatched. CDR3 size: 14 residues. Germline V gene sequence: CDR1 DFQATT, CDR2 SNEGSKA (reference sequence). CDR3 sequence: CSASVAGVSYEQYF. Written as DNA, the CDR3 is TGCAGTGCTAGCGTAGCGGGAGTCTCCTACGAGCAGTACTTC.

This clonotype was recorded at least ten times. DNA for the CDR3: TGTGCCAGCAGTTACAGGGGGCGCCGCACTGAAGCTTTCTTT. Translation: CASSYRGRRTEAFF. This sequence joins TRBV27 and TRBJ1-1; TRBD1 matches 9 bases. Germline CDR1 is MNHEY and CDR2 is SMNVEV (reference sequence). V shed 4 bases and J 4 bases; nucleotides not matched to a gene: 4. The CDR3 contains 14 residues.

This clonotype has at least ten counts. V and J are TRBV5-1 and TRBJ2-7, with 7 bases matching TRBD2. With 0 bases clipped from V and 1 base from J, the junction kept 4 bases outside the gene matches. CDR3 length: 15 residues. Germline V gene data show CDR1 as SGHRS and CDR2 as YFSETQ. The DNA of the CDR3 is TGCGCCAGCAGCTTGGGGGACGGGGGGTCCTACGAGCAGTACTTC. Translation gives CASSLGDGGSYEQYF.

The chain couples TRBV7-8 to TRBJ2-3; D is uncertain. Looked up from germline, CDR1 is SGHVS and CDR2 is FQNEAQ. The CDR3 runs to 12 residues. V shed 6 bases and J shed 2 bases, with 6 bases lying between them. DNA of the CDR3: TGTGCCAGCAGGTCCCTCACAGATACGCAGTATTTT. Translating it yields CASRSLTDTQYF.

The chain has TRBV6-1 and TRBJ2-2; 7 bases map to TRBD2. The CDR3 runs to 14 residues. The V segment lost 5 bases and the J segment 5 bases; nucleotides outside the gene matches: 5. Germline V lookup: CDR1 MNHNS, CDR2 SASEGT. This chain's CDR3 is CASSNLGRTGELFF. The CDR3 bases are TGTGCCAGCAGTAACCTCGGGAGGACCGGGGAGCTGTTTTTT.

The chain links TRBV6-2 or TRBV6-3 to TRBJ2-1; D may be TRBD1 (5 bases). The CDR3 spans 14 residues. Trimming left V 4 bases short and J 2 bases short, with 9 bases between. CDR1 and CDR2 (germline): MNHEY, SVGEGT. CDR3 sequence reads: CASSLDSTYNEQFF. CDR3 DNA sequence: TGTGCCAGCAGTTTAGACAGCACCTACAATGAGCAGTTCTTC.

This sequence joins TRBV9 and TRBJ2-1; D unclear. V shed 0 bases and J shed 0 bases, with 16 bases lying between them. CDR3 length: 18 residues. CDR1 SGDLS and CDR2 YYNGEE come from the germline V gene. CDR3 in amino acids: CASSVEVSVGSSYNEQFF. CDR3 coding DNA: TGTGCCAGCAGCGTAGAGGTCTCGGTGGGCAGCTCCTACAATGAGCAGTTCTTC.

Comment on this clonotype: A single base separates this from a much larger clone, so it may be a read error. This chain links TRBV9 with TRBJ2-2; TRBD2 aligns across 8 bases. Germline CDR1 is SGDLS and CDR2 is YYNGEE. The CDR3 sequence is 15 residues long. The CDR3 DNA reads as TGTGCCAGCAGCGTAGTAGCGGGGAACGCCGGGGAGCTGTTTTTT. This gives the protein CASSVVAGNAGELFF.

Of note for this clonotype: This may come from a read error, since a much larger clone is one base off. The rearrangement links TRBV5-1 to TRBJ2-7; D uncertain. The CDR3 spans 12 residues. The germline CDR1 and CDR2 sequences are SGHRS and YFSETQ. V was pared by 0 bases and J by 9 bases, with 10 bases between. CDR3 amino acids: CASSLDNGVQYF. The CDR3 DNA sequence: TGCGCCAGCAGCTTGGATAACGGAGTGCAGTACTTC.

Details on this clonotype: A read error is possible here, since a much larger clone lies one base away. The chain couples TRBV6-1 to TRBJ1-2, with 8 bases fitting TRBD1. Per the germline V gene, CDR1 is MNHNS and CDR2 is SASEGT. The CDR3 runs 12 residues. The CDR3 protein is CASRDRVYGHTF. Here the CDR3 DNA reads TGTGCCAGCAGGGACAGGGTCTATGGCCACACCTTC.

The rearrangement links TRBV27 to TRBJ2-1; D might be TRBD2 (6 bases). Trimming took 7 bases from V and 7 from J, leaving 17 bases between them. Germline CDR1 MNHEY, CDR2 SMNVEV (reference sequence). The CDR3 is made up of 14 amino acids. The CDR3 bases are TGTGCCAGCACCAGTCTCGCGGGATGGAATGAGCAGTTCTTC. Protein product: CASTSLAGWNEQFF.

At least ten counts were recorded for this clonotype. The chain employs TRBV28 and TRBJ2-1; TRBD2 might be the D (6 bases). Trimming pared 3 bases from V and 7 bases from J, leaving 19 bases between. The CDR3 covers 16 residues. CDR1 is MDHEN, CDR2 SYDVKM, per germline. The CDR3 reads CASSFIDLAGGNEQFF. The DNA for the CDR3 is TGTGCCAGCAGTTTTATCGACCTAGCCGGGGGAAATGAGCAGTTCTTC.

V gene TRBV11-1 combines with J gene TRBJ2-5; 11 nucleotides agree with TRBD2. Looked up from germline, CDR1 is SGHAT and CDR2 is FQDESV (reference sequence). Unmatched junction bases numbered 12, after V lost 4 bases and J lost 5 bases. There are 17 residues in the CDR3. CDR3 amino acids: CASSSGTSGNPTETQYF. CDR3 bases: TGTGCCAGCAGCTCCGGGACTAGCGGTAATCCCACGGAGACCCAGTACTTC.

This clonotype was counted ten times or more. The CDR3 DNA follows: TGTGCCAGCTCACCGCAGGGTGGGGAAAAACTGTTTTTT. Translated, it gives CASSPQGGEKLFF. The chain combines TRBV18 with TRBJ1-4; D possibly corresponds to TRBD1 (5 bases). Germline CDR1 KGHSH, CDR2 LQKENI. The germline V and J ends were trimmed by 3 bases and 8 bases, with 10 bases remaining between them. This CDR3 has 13 residues.

This clonotype has just a few counts. The V and J genes are TRBV12-3 or TRBV12-4 and TRBJ1-4; 8 bases agree with TRBD1. The CDR3 contains 12 residues. Losses at the gene ends were 6 bases for V and 8 bases for J; bases not matched to a gene: 2. The CDR3 loop reads CASSDRGEKLFF. The CDR3 DNA sequence: TGTGCCAGCAGCGACAGGGGAGAAAAACTGTTTTTT.

This clonotype has only a few counts. V usage is TRBV29-1 and J usage is TRBJ1-2; D is perhaps TRBD1 (5 bases). The CDR3 contains 15 residues. Trimming left V 6 bases short and J 4 bases short, with 21 bases between. Germline CDR1 and CDR2: SQVTM and ANQGSEA. Written as DNA, the CDR3 is TGCAGCGTGGAGAGCGGGGACGCCCTTCTCTATGGCTACACCTTC. Translation gives CSVESGDALLYGYTF. The full variable domain, its missing parts supplied by reference TRBV29-1 and TRBJ1-2, is SAVISQKPSRDICQRGTSLTIQCQVDSQVTMMFWYRQQPGQSLTLIATANQGSEATYESGFVIDKFPISRPNLTFSTLTVSNMSPEDSSIYLCSVESGDALLYGYTFGSGTRLTVV.

The chain joins TRBV2 to TRBJ2-3; 12 nucleotides agree with TRBD2. After removal of 5 bases from V and 2 bases from J, the junction contained 5 bases not matched to a gene. Germline CDR1 and CDR2: SNHLY and FYNNEI. The CDR3 length is 16 residues. The CDR3 loop is CASSTWTSGDTDTQYF. The CDR3 DNA sequence: TGTGCCAGCAGTACGTGGACTAGCGGGGACACAGATACGCAGTATTTT.